Presented here are 29 T cell receptor beta chains from one specimen sequenced in a study of T-cell memory formation after mild COVID-19. TCRdb itself ran the 5' RACE reads through MiXCR, one entry per CDR3 protein. The sample lists under 600,000 distinct CDR3 sequences; roughly 21% were seen once. The sequenced material came from PBMCs or a T cell subset sorted from them (not recorded which). The receptors originated from an adult woman who had mild COVID-19 (a few samples of this study predate the infection). Cell type and time point are not known.

This clonotype came up a few times. This chain uses TRBV5-1 with TRBJ2-2, with 9 bases identical to TRBD2. The CDR3 has 18 amino acids. Germline V gene sequence: CDR1 SGHRS, CDR2 YFSETQ. V was pared by 3 bases and J by 0 bases, with 9 bases of the junction left unmatched. CDR3 DNA: TGCGCCAGCAGCTCGCTTCCGGGACTAGCATCGAACACCGGGGAGCTGTTTTTT. It codes for CASSSLPGLASNTGELFF.

The chain carries TRBV29-1 and TRBJ1-2; TRBD1 agrees at 7 bases. J gave up 5 bases and V 7 bases, and 10 bases lay outside the gene matches. Looked up from germline, CDR1 is SQVTM and CDR2 is ANQGSEA. The CDR3 spans 13 residues. As DNA, the CDR3 is TGCAGCGCTGGAATCAGGGGGTCGTATGGCTACACCTTC. Amino acids: CSAGIRGSYGYTF.

The CDR3: CASSPPMGGRDTQYF. CDR3 coding DNA: TGTGCCAGCTCACCACCGATGGGGGGCCGGGATACGCAGTATTTT. The V call is TRBV18, the J call TRBJ2-3, with D possibly being TRBD1 or TRBD2 (6 bases each). The V gene lost 0 bases and the J gene lost 6 bases, with 13 bases spanning the gap. Looked up from germline, CDR1 is KGHSH and CDR2 is LQKENI. The CDR3 is made up of 15 amino acids.

This clonotype has a handful of counts. The chain combines TRBV4-2 with TRBJ2-1, with D tentatively TRBD1 (6 bases). The V end was cut by 4 bases, the J end by 3 bases, with 19 bases between. The germline gives CDR1 LGHNA, CDR2 YNFKEQ. This CDR3 has 17 residues. The CDR3, as DNA: TGTGCCAGCAGCCCTCAGGGGAAGTCGAACCGCTACAATGAGCAGTTCTTC. Protein sequence: CASSPQGKSNRYNEQFF.

This clonotype appeared many times. The CDR3 sequence is CASSYDPTSGSAYNEQFF. CDR3 DNA: TGTGCCAGCAGTTACGACCCGACTAGCGGGAGCGCCTACAATGAGCAGTTCTTC. This sequence joins TRBV6-2 or TRBV6-3 and TRBJ2-1, with TRBD2 matching 12 bases. Germline CDR1 reads MNHEY; CDR2 reads SVGEGT. The CDR3 totals 18 residues. J was trimmed by 2 bases and V by 2 bases; bases with no gene match: 7.

This rearrangement joins TRBV7-8 to TRBJ2-4, with unresolved D. Germline CDR1 reads SGHVS; CDR2 reads FQNEAQ. This CDR3 contains 15 residues. Trimming stripped 5 bases from V and 0 bases from J, with 11 bases between. CDR3 residues: CASSPDRLAKNIQYF. CDR3 in DNA: TGTGCCAGCAGCCCCGACCGCCTAGCCAAAAACATTCAGTACTTC.

This clonotype was detected a few times. This chain connects TRBV6-5 to TRBJ2-3; D is possibly TRBD1 (6 bases). CDR1 and CDR2 from the germline V gene are MNHEY and SVGAGI. The CDR3 is 14 amino acids. The V and J ends lost 6 bases and 2 bases respectively, with 12 bases between them. The CDR3 spells CASRQGRSTDTQYF. CDR3 coding DNA: TGTGCCAGCAGACAGGGACGCTCCACAGATACGCAGTATTTT.

The CDR3 here is CASSFTTGGTEAFF. CDR3 coding DNA: TGTGCCAGCAGTTTCACGACAGGGGGCACTGAAGCTTTCTTT. The chain joins TRBV12-3 or TRBV12-4 to TRBJ1-1, with 9 positions matching TRBD1. This CDR3 comprises 14 residues. The junction had 3 bases not matched to a gene; V was cut back by 3 bases and J by 4 bases.

This clonotype was detected a few times. This chain joins TRBV5-5 and TRBJ2-3; maybe TRBD2 (5 bases). The germline V gene encodes CDR1 SGHKS and CDR2 YYEKEE (reference sequence). V lost 3 bases, J lost 0 bases, and 11 bases lay in between. The length of the CDR3 is 15 residues. This chain's CDR3 is CASSWTERSTDTQYF. CDR3 in DNA: TGTGCCAGCAGCTGGACGGAGCGGAGCACAGATACGCAGTATTTT.

A few counts support this clonotype. The gene calls are TRBV7-6 and TRBJ2-1; 7 bases fit TRBD1. This CDR3 region has 16 residues. Germline trimming cut 4 bases from V and 2 bases from J; bases unmatched to any gene: 8. Germline values: CDR1 SGHVS, CDR2 FNYEAQ. CDR3 coding DNA: TGTGCCAGCAGCTACCCGAGTGACAGGGCCTACAATGAGCAGTTCTTC. Translating gives CASSYPSDRAYNEQFF.

V gene TRBV2 combines with J gene TRBJ2-7, with no clear D. Germline assignment: CDR1 SNHLY and CDR2 FYNNEI. The CDR3 runs to 15 residues. Between the trimmed V and J ends, which lost 3 bases and 4 bases, there was a span of 16 bases. The CDR3 loop reads CASSEGITGAYEQYF. The CDR3 DNA sequence: TGTGCCAGCAGTGAGGGTATAACTGGCGCGTACGAGCAGTACTTC.

This chain connects TRBV20-1 to TRBJ2-1; 8 bases fit TRBD2. This CDR3 region has 16 residues. V dropped 0 bases and J dropped 0; count of bases not matched to a gene: 4. CDR1 DFQATT and CDR2 SNEGSKA come from the germline V gene (reference sequence). Here the CDR3 reads CSARESGGISYNEQFF. CDR3 DNA: TGCAGTGCTAGAGAATCGGGGGGGATCTCCTACAATGAGCAGTTCTTC.

The genes are TRBV7-2 and TRBJ2-1; perhaps TRBD2 as D (5 bases). The germline V and J ends were trimmed by 6 bases and 8 bases, with 14 bases remaining between them. The CDR3 contains 13 residues. The V gene's germline CDR1 is SGHTA and CDR2 FQGNSA. CDR3 protein: CASSFEGLDEQFF. CDR3 in DNA: TGTGCCAGCAGTTTCGAGGGCCTCGATGAGCAGTTCTTC.

In this sample, this clonotype turned up once. This chain's CDR3 is CASYRVVRIAEKLFF. As DNA, the CDR3 is TGCGCCAGCTACAGGGTGGTAAGGATCGCTGAAAAACTGTTTTTT. The chain carries TRBV5-1 and TRBJ1-4, with TRBD1 as a possible D gene (6 bases). V was cut by 7 bases and J by 7 bases, with 20 bases left in between. The CDR3 totals 15 residues. The germline V gene has CDR1 SGHRS and CDR2 YFSETQ.

This chain links TRBV4-1 with TRBJ2-2, with 7 bases fitting TRBD1. V was clipped by 3 bases and J by 3 bases; unmatched bases: 4. Germline CDR1 and CDR2: MGHRA and YSYEKL. The CDR3 is made up of 15 amino acids. The CDR3 loop reads CASSQAGTDTGELFF. The CDR3 bases are TGCGCCAGCAGCCAGGCCGGGACAGACACCGGGGAGCTGTTTTTT.

This clonotype was seen a handful of times. The rearrangement uses TRBV6-2 or TRBV6-3 and TRBJ2-7, with 7 bases identical to TRBD1. With V trimmed by 7 bases and J by 2 bases, 8 bases remained unmatched. This CDR3 comprises 14 residues. The germline V gene has CDR1 MNHEY and CDR2 SVGEGT. Here the CDR3 reads CASIGQVPPYEQYF. For the CDR3, the DNA is TGTGCCAGCATCGGACAGGTCCCTCCCTACGAGCAGTACTTC.

This clonotype was seen many times. The V gene is TRBV5-1, the J gene TRBJ1-1, with D possibly being TRBD1 (5 bases). V lost 0 bases, J lost 3 bases, and 9 bases lay in between. This CDR3 is built from 14 residues. Per the germline V gene, CDR1 is SGHRS and CDR2 is YFSETQ. CDR3 DNA: TGCGCCAGCAGCTTGGACAGGTCGGACACTGAAGCTTTCTTT. As protein: CASSLDRSDTEAFF.

This clonotype was recorded at least ten times. The CDR3 is CASSFKTGGEAFF. As DNA, the CDR3 is TGTGCCAGCAGCTTTAAAACAGGGGGTGAAGCTTTCTTT. The chain links TRBV7-2 to TRBJ1-1, with 8 bases lining up with TRBD1. V gave up 3 bases and J gave up 7 bases; unmatched junction bases: 4. CDR3 length: 13 amino acids. The germline CDR1 and CDR2 sequences are SGHTA and FQGNSA.

This clonotype was seen more than once but under ten times. V and J are TRBV6-5 and TRBJ1-5, with D maybe TRBD1 (6 bases). Trimming took off 6 bases at V and 0 bases at J, with 12 bases between the two ends. The CDR3 loop spans 15 amino acids. Per germline, CDR1 MNHEY and CDR2 SVGAGI. The CDR3 loop is CASRLRDNSNQPQHF. The CDR3 bases are TGTGCCAGCAGGTTGAGGGACAATAGCAATCAGCCCCAGCATTTT.

In this sample, this clonotype turned up a few times. This chain joins TRBV9 and TRBJ2-1; 13 positions match TRBD2. The CDR3 has 17 amino acids. Germline assignment: CDR1 SGDLS and CDR2 YYNGEE. The junction had 6 bases not matched to a gene; V was cut back by 4 bases and J by 2 bases. CDR3 bases: TGTGCCAGCAGCCCCCGGACTAGCGGGAGTGCCTACAATGAGCAGTTCTTC. This sequence encodes CASSPRTSGSAYNEQFF.

This rearrangement joins TRBV6-5 to TRBJ1-1; the D gene is possibly TRBD1 (6 bases). The length of the CDR3 is 14 residues. The germline CDR1 and CDR2 sequences are MNHEY and SVGAGI. V gave up 8 bases and J gave up 0 bases, with 13 bases separating them. The CDR3 nucleotides read TGTGCCAGCGGATCGCGGACAGTGAACACTGAAGCTTTCTTT. Translated: CASGSRTVNTEAFF.

The chain couples TRBV11-3 to TRBJ2-2; no clear D gene. Germline CDR1 and CDR2: SGHNT and YENEEA. The CDR3 contains 16 residues. V lost 5 bases and J 6 bases, leaving 19 bases between the germline ends. In DNA, the CDR3 is TGTGCCAGCAGCCGCCGTCAGGACGCGTCCGCCGGGGAGCTGTTTTTT. Its protein is CASSRRQDASAGELFF. The full variable domain, with the rest looked up from reference TRBV11-3 and TRBJ2-2, is EAGVVQSPRYKIIEKKQPVAFWCNPISGHNTLYWYLQNLGQGPELLIRYENEEAVDDSQLPKDRFSAERLKGVDSTLKIQPAELGDSAVYLCASSRRQDASAGELFFGEGSRLTVL.

This clonotype was found a few times. The chain has TRBV6-5 and TRBJ1-2, with 10 positions matching TRBD1. Germline V lookup: CDR1 MNHEY, CDR2 SVGAGI. Trimming at V came to 10 bases and at J to 6 bases, leaving 11 bases not matched to a gene. CDR3 length: 14 residues. CDR3 loop: CATKRADRGHGYTF. CDR3 bases: TGTGCCACCAAACGCGCAGACAGGGGGCATGGCTACACCTTC.

This clonotype has a handful of counts. The chain joins TRBV14 to TRBJ1-2; D perhaps matches TRBD1 (5 bases). The V end was cut by 3 bases, the J end by 0 bases, with 14 bases between. This CDR3 spans 16 amino acids. Germline V gene lookup returns CDR1 SGHDN and CDR2 FVKESK. The CDR3 region has the DNA TGTGCCAGCAGCCATCGGGCAGGGAAGACTAACTATGGCTACACCTTC. Translating gives CASSHRAGKTNYGYTF.

The chain combines TRBV19 with TRBJ1-5, with 7 positions matching TRBD1. Trimming took 10 bases from V and 1 from J; bases not matched to a gene: 4. There are 13 residues in the CDR3. Looked up from germline, CDR1 is LNHDA and CDR2 is SQIVND (reference sequence). CDR3 loop: CANPTGSNQPQHF. The CDR3 DNA follows: TGTGCCAACCCGACAGGGAGCAATCAGCCCCAGCATTTT.

This clonotype was detected ten times or more. The chain recombines TRBV20-1 with TRBJ2-3; D gene ambiguous. V lost 4 bases to trimming and J lost 2 bases, with 10 bases between them. This CDR3 region has 13 residues. Looked up from germline, CDR1 is DFQATT and CDR2 is SNEGSKA (reference sequence). This CDR3 is CSATRAPTDTQYF. The CDR3 DNA reads as TGCAGTGCTACCCGGGCCCCCACAGATACGCAGTATTTT.

The V call is TRBV24-1, the J call TRBJ1-2, with D possibly being TRBD1 (6 bases). V lost 4 bases and J lost 4, with 15 bases in between. Germline V CDR1 and CDR2: KGHDR, SFDVKD. The CDR3 runs 15 residues. The CDR3 nucleotides read TGTGCCACCAGTGAACCCCAGGGGTTCGGCTATGGCTACACCTTC. It yields the protein CATSEPQGFGYGYTF.

This rearrangement joins TRBV6-5 to TRBJ2-1, with D hard to call. The CDR3 runs to 14 residues. Trimming cost V 1 base and J 8 bases, with 12 bases left between them. Per the germline V gene, CDR1 is MNHEY and CDR2 is SVGAGI. CDR3 bases: TGTGCCAGCAGTTACTACGGCGCTTTCGATGAGCAGTTCTTC. This translates into CASSYYGAFDEQFF.

The chain carries TRBV29-1 and TRBJ1-2; D call uncertain. CDR3 length equals 11 residues. The V end was cut by 2 bases, the J end by 7 bases, with 8 bases between. Looked up from germline, CDR1 is SQVTM and CDR2 is ANQGSEA. CDR3 bases: TGCAGCGTTGAAAGGGCAGGTGGCTACACCTTC. Its translation is CSVERAGGYTF.